Described below is a single T cell receptor (beta chain) sequence and its context. This entry comes from a study of blood T cell repertoires in COVID-19. Overall study context: Both acute and convalescent COVID-19 samples were obtained from the United States, Italy and Spain.

Donors of Cohort 3 who recovered were those that had two negative PCRs, clearance, or symptom resolution. Here immunoSEQ multiplex PCR was the method, and the copy in TCRdb shows in-frame clones only, minus some. The sample lists roughly 330,000 clones, 70% to 90% occurring once. The V gene end was trimmed by 5 bases and the J gene end by 0 bases; junction bases not matched to a gene: 6. Germline CDR1 SNHLY, CDR2 FYNNEI. The CDR3 consists of 16 residues. The genes are TRBV2 and TRBJ2-1, with 8 positions matching TRBD2. The sequenced sample was PBMCs or T cells enriched from blood (not recorded which). The clonotype comes from a woman aged 25 to 39 who had recovered from COVID-19. CDR3 nucleotides: TGTGCCAGCAGTCGAAGACTAGCGAGCTCCTACAATGAGCAGTTCTTC. Translation: CASSRRLASSYNEQFF.